Here is one TCR beta chain with its context. Some clones are missing from TCRdb's copy, which holds only in-frame ones; the method was immunoSEQ multiplex PCR. The sample includes more than 90,000 clones, 95% of them seen just once. The data belong to a study of technical replicates of blood from a handful of donors. In germline, CDR1 is SNHLY, CDR2 FYNNEI. V lost 2 bases and J lost 1, with 5 bases in between. The CDR3 runs 14 residues. Sequencing was done on a sample of T cells isolated from PBMCs. This sequence originates from a human donor in good health. The rearrangement uses TRBV2 and TRBJ2-2, with D unclear. The CDR3 coding sequence is TGTGCCAGCAGTGAAAGGAGGAACACCGGGGAGCTGTTTTTT. Translating it yields CASSERRNTGELFF.